The 3 T cell receptor beta chains below come from one sample, sequenced in a study of T cells in Graves' hyperthyroidism and ophthalmopathy. RNA transcripts were the template for amplifying TCR beta CDR3 regions. HTBI primers were the set used in a first-round RT-PCR of the TCR CDR3. One entry per CDR3 protein results from TCRdb running MiXCR on the multiplex PCR reads. The table records roughly 530,000 distinct CDR3 sequences, about 15% of them present only once. The sample comprised blood. The receptors here all came from a woman between 18 and 29 years old with Graves' ophthalmopathy.

This clonotype was seen a single time. The chain employs TRBV19 and TRBJ2-7, with TRBD1 matching 9 bases. Trimming cost V 6 bases and J 3 bases; bases outside gene matches: 6. This CDR3 is 14 amino acids long. Germline loops: CDR1 LNHDA, CDR2 SQIVND (reference sequence). Here the CDR3 DNA reads TGTGCCAGTAGGCCGGGACAGGGTGACTACGAGCAGTACTTC. Residues: CASRPGQGDYEQYF.

This chain's CDR3 is CASSKGGYETQYF. In DNA, the CDR3 is TGTGCCAGCAGCAAGGGGGGTTACGAGACCCAGTACTTC. The rearrangement links TRBV7-3 to TRBJ2-5; TRBD1 or TRBD2 may be the D gene (6 bases each). Deletions cut 5 bases from V and 5 bases from J, with 12 bases between. CDR3 size: 13 residues. From germline, CDR1 is SGHTA and CDR2 FQGTGA.

This clonotype was observed a handful of times. The chain links TRBV7-9 to TRBJ1-2; D might be TRBD1 (6 bases). V was pared by 4 bases and J by 6 bases, with 18 bases between. The CDR3 consists of 15 residues. Per germline, CDR1 SEHNR and CDR2 FQNEAQ (reference sequence). CDR3 region: CASSYGQTHVDGYTF. The CDR3 DNA sequence: TGTGCCAGCAGCTATGGACAGACCCATGTGGATGGCTACACCTTC.